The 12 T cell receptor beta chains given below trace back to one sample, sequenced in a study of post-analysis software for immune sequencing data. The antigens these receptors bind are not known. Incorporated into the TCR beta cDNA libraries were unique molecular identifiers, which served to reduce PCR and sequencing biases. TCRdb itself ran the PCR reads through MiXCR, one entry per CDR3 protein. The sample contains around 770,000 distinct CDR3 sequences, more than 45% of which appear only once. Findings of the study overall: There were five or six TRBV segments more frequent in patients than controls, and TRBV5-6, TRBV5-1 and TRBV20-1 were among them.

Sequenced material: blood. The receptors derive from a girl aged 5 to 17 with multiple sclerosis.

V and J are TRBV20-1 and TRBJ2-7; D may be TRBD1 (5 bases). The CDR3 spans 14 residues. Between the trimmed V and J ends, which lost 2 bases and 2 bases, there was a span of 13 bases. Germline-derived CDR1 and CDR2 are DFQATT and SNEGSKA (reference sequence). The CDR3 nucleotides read TGCAGTGCTAGACCCCGACAGTTCCCCTACGAGCAGTACTTC. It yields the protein CSARPRQFPYEQYF.

The CDR3 reads CASSRTTGSAEAFF. In DNA form, the CDR3 reads TGTGCCAGCAGCCGGACGACAGGGAGCGCTGAAGCTTTCTTT. V is TRBV3-1 and J is TRBJ1-1; TRBD1 agrees at 7 bases. V lost 4 bases to trimming and J lost 6 bases; unmatched junction nucleotides: 8. Germline values: CDR1 LGHDT, CDR2 YNNKEL (reference sequence). This CDR3 is 14 amino acids long.

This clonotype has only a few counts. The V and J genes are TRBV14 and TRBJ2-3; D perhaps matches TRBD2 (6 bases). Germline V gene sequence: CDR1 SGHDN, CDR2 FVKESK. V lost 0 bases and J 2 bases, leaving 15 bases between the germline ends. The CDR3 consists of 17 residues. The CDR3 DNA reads TGTGCCAGCAGCCAAGATGTCTTAGCGGATTACACAGATACGCAGTATTTT. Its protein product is CASSQDVLADYTDTQYF.

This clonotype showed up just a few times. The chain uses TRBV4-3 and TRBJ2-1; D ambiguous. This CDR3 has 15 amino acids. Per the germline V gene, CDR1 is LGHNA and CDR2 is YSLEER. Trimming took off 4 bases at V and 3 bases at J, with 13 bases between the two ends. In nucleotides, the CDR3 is TGCGCCAGCAGCCGATCCCGGGCAGACTACAATGAGCAGTTCTTC. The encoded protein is CASSRSRADYNEQFF.

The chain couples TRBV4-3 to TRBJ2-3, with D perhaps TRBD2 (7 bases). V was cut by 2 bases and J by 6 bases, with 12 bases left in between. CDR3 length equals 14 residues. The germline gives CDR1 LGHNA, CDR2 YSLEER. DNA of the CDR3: TGCGCCAGCAGCCAAAGGGGGGGGGCTGATACGCAGTATTTT. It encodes CASSQRGGADTQYF.

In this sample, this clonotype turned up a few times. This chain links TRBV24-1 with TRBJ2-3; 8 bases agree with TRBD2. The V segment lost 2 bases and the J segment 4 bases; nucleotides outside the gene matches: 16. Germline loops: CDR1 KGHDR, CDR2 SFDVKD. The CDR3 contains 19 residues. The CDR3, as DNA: TGTGCCACCAGTGATTCTGGGATACCGGGACTAGATCTGGCAGATACGCAGTATTTT. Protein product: CATSDSGIPGLDLADTQYF.

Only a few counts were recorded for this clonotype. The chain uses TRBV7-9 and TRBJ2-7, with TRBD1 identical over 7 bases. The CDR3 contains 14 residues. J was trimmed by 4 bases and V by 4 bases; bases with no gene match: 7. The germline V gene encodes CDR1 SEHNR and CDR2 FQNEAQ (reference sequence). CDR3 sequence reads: CASSSWDSSYEQYF. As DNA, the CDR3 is TGTGCCAGCAGCTCCTGGGACAGCTCATACGAGCAGTACTTC.

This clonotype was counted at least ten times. The CDR3 region is CASRSGTRSPYEQYF. The CDR3 DNA reads TGTGCCAGCAGGTCCGGGACTAGATCCCCCTACGAGCAGTACTTC. The chain has TRBV12-3 or TRBV12-4 and TRBJ2-7, with 8 bases lining up with TRBD2. The trim removed 6 bases at V and 2 bases at J, leaving 9 bases unmatched. The CDR3 length is 15 residues.

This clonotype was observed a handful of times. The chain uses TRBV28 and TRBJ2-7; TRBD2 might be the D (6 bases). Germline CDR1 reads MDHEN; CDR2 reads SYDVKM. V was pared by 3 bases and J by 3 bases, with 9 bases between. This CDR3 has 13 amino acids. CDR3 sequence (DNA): TGTGCCAGCAGTTTTCCTAGCGTCTACGAGCAGTACTTC. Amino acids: CASSFPSVYEQYF. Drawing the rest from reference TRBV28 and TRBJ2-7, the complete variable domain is DVKVTQSSRYLVKRTGEKVFLECVQDMDHENMFWYRQDPGLGLRLIYFSYDVKMKEKGDIPEGYSVSREKKERFSLILESASTNQTSMYLCASSFPSVYEQYFGPGTRLTVT.

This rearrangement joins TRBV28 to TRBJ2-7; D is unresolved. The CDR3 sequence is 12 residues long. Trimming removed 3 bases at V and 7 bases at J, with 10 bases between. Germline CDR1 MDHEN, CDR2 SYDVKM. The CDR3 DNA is TGTGCCAGCAGTTTGGGGTACCGGGAGCAGTACTTC. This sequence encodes CASSLGYREQYF. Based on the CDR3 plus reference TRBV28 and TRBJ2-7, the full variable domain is DVKVTQSSRYLVKRTGEKVFLECVQDMDHENMFWYRQDPGLGLRLIYFSYDVKMKEKGDIPEGYSVSREKKERFSLILESASTNQTSMYLCASSLGYREQYFGPGTRLTVT.

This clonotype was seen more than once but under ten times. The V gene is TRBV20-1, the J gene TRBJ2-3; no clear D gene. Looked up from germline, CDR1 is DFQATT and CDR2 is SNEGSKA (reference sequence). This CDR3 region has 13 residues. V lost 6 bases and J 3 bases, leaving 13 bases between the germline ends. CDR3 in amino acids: CSAPEKGTDTQYF. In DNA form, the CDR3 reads TGCAGTGCGCCTGAAAAGGGTACAGATACGCAGTATTTT.

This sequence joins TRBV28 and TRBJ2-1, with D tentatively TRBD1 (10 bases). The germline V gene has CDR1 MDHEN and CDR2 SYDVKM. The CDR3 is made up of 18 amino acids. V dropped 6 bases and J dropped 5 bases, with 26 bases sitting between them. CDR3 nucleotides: TGTGCCAGCAGACCCGGGACAGGGGCGAGACTAGCGGACAATGAGCAGTTCTTC. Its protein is CASRPGTGARLADNEQFF.